Below, 23 T cell receptor beta chains from the same sample are listed, as sequenced in a study of blood T cell repertoires in COVID-19. Clones were read by immunoSEQ multiplex PCR, and TCRdb kept only the in-frame ones, dropping some. The profile shows some 150,000 clones, about 85% of them singletons. The sample consisted of peripheral blood. These TCRs come from a woman aged 70-85 years with COVID-19, enrolled during active disease.

The chain joins TRBV7-2 to TRBJ2-2, with 13 bases that match TRBD2. Looked up from germline, CDR1 is SGHTA and CDR2 is FQGNSA. V lost 3 bases, J lost 6 bases, and 4 bases stayed unmatched. The CDR3 has 16 residues. In DNA form, the CDR3 reads TGTGCCAGCAGCTTCACTAGCGGGGGGGCATCCGGGGAGCTGTTTTTT. The encoded protein is CASSFTSGGASGELFF.

V is TRBV29-1 and J is TRBJ1-2; D perhaps matches TRBD1 (5 bases). The germline CDR1 and CDR2 sequences are SQVTM and ANQGSEA. Trimming left V 3 bases short and J 6 bases short, with 11 bases between. This CDR3 has 12 amino acids. In DNA form, the CDR3 reads TGCAGCGTTGACGACGGGGGAGATGGCTACACCTTC. This codes for CSVDDGGDGYTF.

The CDR3 DNA reads TGTGCCAGCAGCCCCAGACCTCTAGACGAGCAGTACTTC. Protein: CASSPRPLDEQYF. This chain links TRBV2 with TRBJ2-7; D ambiguous. Trimming stripped 6 bases from V and 5 bases from J, with 14 bases between. This CDR3 spans 13 amino acids. The V gene's germline CDR1 is SNHLY and CDR2 FYNNEI.

The chain joins TRBV28 to TRBJ1-6; 7 bases fit TRBD1. Trimming cost V 6 bases and J 7 bases; bases outside gene matches: 6. In germline, CDR1 is MDHEN, CDR2 SYDVKM. The CDR3 covers 14 residues. CDR3 region: CASSLPDRNSPLHF. In DNA, the CDR3 is TGTGCCAGCAGCCTCCCGGACAGGAATTCACCCCTCCACTTT.

This clone was detected only a few times. V usage is TRBV4-1 and J usage is TRBJ1-5; 9 nucleotides line up with TRBD1. This CDR3 spans 17 amino acids. V shed 4 bases and J 4 bases; nucleotides not matched to a gene: 11. Germline V lookup: CDR1 MGHRA, CDR2 YSYEKL. In nucleotides, the CDR3 is TGCGCCAGCAGCCCGGGGGACAGGGTGATAGGAAATCAGCCCCAGCATTTT. This codes for CASSPGDRVIGNQPQHF.

This clone was picked up many times. The rearrangement links TRBV12-3 or TRBV12-4 to TRBJ1-2, with 8 bases matching TRBD1. With V trimmed by 3 bases and J by 7 bases, 4 bases remained unmatched. This CDR3 spans 13 amino acids. The CDR3 DNA follows: TGTGCCAGCAGTTTCAGGGGGCGCATTGGCTACACCTTC. It encodes CASSFRGRIGYTF.

The chain uses TRBV4-1 and TRBJ1-1; 8 positions agree with TRBD1. The CDR3 totals 14 residues. Germline V gives CDR1 MGHRA, CDR2 YSYEKL. Unmatched junction bases numbered 10, after V lost 3 bases and J lost 10 bases. This CDR3 is CASSHPGTGAGAFF. CDR3 nucleotides: TGCGCCAGCAGCCATCCCGGGACAGGTGCGGGAGCTTTCTTT.

The rearrangement joins TRBV9 to TRBJ1-3, with D possibly being TRBD1 (6 bases). This CDR3 spans 16 amino acids. V was clipped by 3 bases and J by 0 bases, with 13 bases between them. Germline V gene lookup returns CDR1 SGDLS and CDR2 YYNGEE. The CDR3 sequence: CASSGGPPGSGNTIYF. CDR3 DNA sequence: TGTGCCAGCAGCGGGGGGCCACCCGGCTCTGGAAACACCATATATTTT. The whole variable domain, filled in from reference TRBV9 and TRBJ1-3, reads DSGVTQTPKHLITATGQRVTLRCSPRSGDLSVYWYQQSLDQGLQFLIQYYNGEERAKGNILERFSAQQFPDLHSELNLSSLELGDSALYFCASSGGPPGSGNTIYFGEGSWLTVV.

In this sample, this clone turned up a few times. The rearrangement links TRBV7-3 to TRBJ1-2; 8 bases fit TRBD1. This CDR3 has 13 amino acids. Germline assignment: CDR1 SGHTA and CDR2 FQGTGA. Trimming took 5 bases from V and 7 from J; bases not matched to a gene: 6. The CDR3: CASSTTGAGGYTF. The CDR3 nucleotides are TGTGCCAGCAGCACGACAGGGGCGGGTGGCTACACCTTC. Full variable domain (missing parts from reference TRBV7-3 and TRBJ1-2): GAGVSQTPSNKVTEKGKYVELRCDPISGHTALYWYRQSLGQGPEFLIYFQGTGAADDSGLPNDRFFAVRPEGSVSTLKIQRTERGDSAVYLCASSTTGAGGYTFGSGTRLTVV.

This chain connects TRBV5-1 to TRBJ2-5; 14 positions agree with TRBD2. Germline loops: CDR1 SGHRS, CDR2 YFSETQ. CDR3 length: 17 residues. J lost 3 bases, V lost 4 bases, and 8 bases had no gene match. DNA for the CDR3: TGCGCCAGCAGCCGGGCGGCGACTAGCGGGGGGGAAGAGACCCAGTACTTC. Translation: CASSRAATSGGEETQYF.

J is TRBJ1-2 and V is TRBV5-1; D might be TRBD1 (6 bases). V gave up 4 bases and J gave up 5 bases, with 12 bases separating them. CDR1 is SGHRS, CDR2 YFSETQ, per germline. The CDR3 is 13 amino acids. Written as DNA, the CDR3 is TGCGCCAGCAGCCTCGGACAGCCATATGGCTACACCTTC. Translation: CASSLGQPYGYTF.

This clone was observed a handful of times. This rearrangement joins TRBV6-2 or TRBV6-3 to TRBJ2-3, with 9 bases lining up with TRBD1. This CDR3 contains 18 residues. Looked up from germline, CDR1 is MNHEY and CDR2 is SVGEGT. J lost 4 bases, V lost 5 bases, and 16 bases had no gene match. The CDR3 region is CASSRLRPGQGGADTQYF. The CDR3 DNA sequence: TGTGCCAGCAGTCGTCTTCGACCGGGACAGGGAGGGGCAGATACGCAGTATTTT.

This chain links TRBV4-1 with TRBJ1-1; D possibly corresponds to TRBD1 (6 bases). Germline assignment: CDR1 MGHRA and CDR2 YSYEKL. The CDR3 spans 14 residues. Deletions cut 0 bases from V and 12 bases from J, with 17 bases between. The CDR3 sequence is CASSQDPQGLSTFF. CDR3 coding DNA: TGCGCCAGCAGCCAAGATCCCCAGGGGCTCAGTACTTTCTTT.

This chain links TRBV7-9 with TRBJ2-7; 8 bases align to TRBD1. The CDR3 has 15 residues. Germline CDR1 is SEHNR and CDR2 is FQNEAQ (reference sequence). The V gene end was trimmed by 4 bases and the J gene end by 1 base; junction bases not matched to a gene: 6. CDR3 coding DNA: TGTGCCAGCAGCTCGGGGACAGGTACGTCCTACGAGCAGTACTTC. Encoded protein: CASSSGTGTSYEQYF.

The chain uses TRBV19 and TRBJ1-6; 9 bases agree with TRBD1. After removal of 6 bases from V and 6 bases from J, the junction contained 9 bases not matched to a gene. Per germline, CDR1 LNHDA and CDR2 SQIVND (reference sequence). The CDR3 loop spans 16 amino acids. CDR3 residues: CASRDSGTGFNSPLHF. The CDR3 nucleotides are TGTGCCAGTAGGGATTCCGGGACAGGGTTTAATTCACCCCTCCACTTT.

Written as DNA, the CDR3 is TGTGCCAGCAGCACAACAGGGGGCGAAGACTATGGCTACACCTTC. Amino acid sequence: CASSTTGGEDYGYTF. The chain recombines TRBV21-1 with TRBJ1-2; TRBD1 is the table's D call, not checked against the DNA. TRBV21-1 is tagged as a pseudogene. CDR3 length: 15 amino acids.

J is TRBJ1-1 and V is TRBV18; 9 bases are shared with TRBD1. Germline V gives CDR1 KGHSH, CDR2 LQKENI. This CDR3 comprises 16 residues. Trimming took 5 bases from V and 1 from J; bases not matched to a gene: 8. This chain's CDR3 is CASSATQQGANTEAFF. The CDR3 nucleotides are TGTGCCAGCTCAGCCACGCAACAGGGGGCGAACACTGAAGCTTTCTTT. Based on the CDR3 plus reference TRBV18 and TRBJ1-1, the full variable domain is NAGVMQNPRHLVRRRGQEARLRCSPMKGHSHVYWYRQLPEEGLKFMVYLQKENIIDESGMPKERFSAEFPKEGPSILRIQQVVRGDSAAYFCASSATQQGANTEAFFGQGTRLTVV.

The chain links TRBV4-1 to TRBJ1-5; D call uncertain. The germline V and J ends were trimmed by 0 bases and 3 bases, with 9 bases remaining between them. The CDR3 covers 15 residues. The germline CDR1 and CDR2 sequences are MGHRA and YSYEKL. CDR3 nucleotide sequence: TGCGCCAGCAGCCAAGAGGCGGCGAACAATCAGCCCCAGCATTTT. Protein sequence: CASSQEAANNQPQHF.

This clone was detected once. Here the CDR3 DNA reads TGTGCCAGCAGCGCTCCAACCCCAGGGCAGCTGTTTTTT. Translation: CASSAPTPGQLFF. V gene TRBV9 combines with J gene TRBJ2-2; D perhaps matches TRBD1 (5 bases). Trimming left V 3 bases short and J 12 bases short, with 15 bases between. Germline-derived CDR1 and CDR2 are SGDLS and YYNGEE. This CDR3 has 13 residues.

This clone was counted between two and nine times. This sequence joins TRBV5-8 and TRBJ1-2; 7 bases are a match to TRBD1. Looked up from germline, CDR1 is SGHTS and CDR2 is YDEGEE. CDR3 length equals 16 residues. Trimming removed 4 bases from V and 8 bases from J; junction bases left unmatched: 17. This CDR3 is CASSPFTGDNMRGYTF. The CDR3 nucleotides read TGTGCCAGCAGCCCCTTCACAGGGGACAACATGCGAGGCTACACCTTC.

The rearrangement uses TRBV2 and TRBJ2-2; D is unclear. Germline CDR1 is SNHLY and CDR2 is FYNNEI. Trimming removed 3 bases at V and 5 bases at J, with 10 bases between. The CDR3 runs to 14 residues. Here the CDR3 DNA reads TGTGCCAGCAGTGATGTTCGGGTTACCGGGGAGCTGTTTTTT. Translation gives CASSDVRVTGELFF.

This clone was seen just once. The rearrangement joins TRBV7-8 to TRBJ2-2; D not certain. The CDR3 has 13 amino acids. CDR1 is SGHVS and CDR2 is FQNEAQ in the germline V gene. V was clipped by 2 bases and J by 4 bases, with 5 bases between them. CDR3 sequence: CASSLSVTGELFF. In DNA, the CDR3 is TGTGCCAGCAGCTTATCGGTCACCGGGGAGCTGTTTTTT.

The J gene is TRBJ1-5, the V gene TRBV28; 10 nucleotides agree with TRBD1. Germline V CDR1 and CDR2: MDHEN, SYDVKM. The V segment lost 4 bases and the J segment 7 bases; nucleotides outside the gene matches: 7. This CDR3 spans 15 amino acids. CDR3 nucleotides: TGTGCCAGCAGTTGGGGGACAGGGGTTGGGCAGCCCCAGCATTTT. Amino acid sequence: CASSWGTGVGQPQHF.